This T cell receptor beta chain came from a study of shared clonotypes between healthy human individuals. In the study overall: The donors, a couple of women and three men, were aged 18 to 49.

The study, taken as a whole, reports: A generally larger estimated richness was seen in naive subsets than in memory subsets.

The donors were all Caucasian adults (living in Nashville, Tennessee). The study separated CD4+ cells into CD45RA+ naive and CD45RA-negative memory subsets. The table came from immunoSEQ multiplex PCR; TCRdb's copy has only in-frame clones and leaves some out. The sample holds about 2.4 million clones, around nine tenths seen once. This clone was observed a single time. No antigen is known for it. The sequence derives from a man aged 18 to 30 in good health. Sequencing was carried out using naive CD4+ T cells sorted from blood. As to subset: CD45RA+ positively selected.

The CDR3 region has the DNA TGCGCCAGCAGCTCCCAGGGGGCAGGCAATCAGCCCCAGCATTTT. Translating gives CASSSQGAGNQPQHF. This chain links TRBV5-1 with TRBJ1-5; TRBD1 aligns across 8 bases. V trimming: 3 bases; J trimming: 2 bases; junction bases outside the gene matches: 4. This CDR3 has 15 amino acids. Germline CDR1 and CDR2: SGHRS and YFSETQ.